This T cell receptor (beta chain) appears in the sequencing data of a study of cytomegalovirus exposure and HLA in healthy donors. PCR primers comprised 60 Vbeta and 13 Jbeta primers. As originally analysed: Later reanalysis found roughly 80 million unique TCR beta chains, roughly 10 million of them shared. TCRdb's copy holds only in-frame clones and misses some; the assay was immunoSEQ multiplex PCR. Clone size and the V and J calls come from that table; the DNA yielded D and trimming. The sample contains about 210,000 clones, 82% of which appear only once. On this clone: Its specificity is not known.

The CDR3 extends over 14 amino acids. The J segment lost 6 bases and the V segment lost 6 bases, leaving 8 bases of the junction unmatched. Germline V gives CDR1 SQVTM, CDR2 ANQGSEA. Study-wide results and limits: Sequencing had likely introduced a cluster of highly shared sequence variants as an artifact. A classifier reportedly called cytomegalovirus status with high sensitivity and specificity.

Material: PBMCs. V usage is TRBV29-1 and J usage is TRBJ2-1; 10 bases agree with TRBD2. The source of this sequence is a man between 40 and 49 years old in good health and CMV-seropositive. The DNA of the CDR3 is TGCAGCGTCGGTAGCGGGAGGCCACCCAATGAGCAGTTCTTC. Its protein is CSVGSGRPPNEQFF.